These 2 T cell receptor beta chains originate from one sample sequenced in a study of shared clonotypes between healthy human individuals. Terminally differentiated effector memory CD45RA+ cells were excluded by CCR7 positive selection of CD45RO-negative cells. Here immunoSEQ multiplex PCR was the method, and the copy in TCRdb shows in-frame clones only, minus some. The sample has approximately 590,000 clones; nearly 97% are singletons. The sequenced sample consisted of naive CD8+ T cells sorted from blood. The receptors come from a woman aged 25 to 39 in good health.

V usage is TRBV2 and J usage is TRBJ2-2; 9 nucleotides agree with TRBD2. Trimming removed 6 bases from V and 5 bases from J; junction bases left unmatched: 7. CDR3 size: 15 residues. Germline V gene sequence: CDR1 SNHLY, CDR2 FYNNEI. CDR3 sequence: CASSDSGSRTGELFF. DNA of the CDR3: TGTGCCAGCAGCGATAGCGGGAGCCGAACCGGGGAGCTGTTTTTT.

With respect to this clone: Other DNA variants within this sample encode the same CDR3. This rearrangement joins TRBV6-5 to TRBJ2-1; D unresolved. Germline loops: CDR1 MNHEY, CDR2 SVGAGI. The CDR3 spans 12 residues. V lost 2 bases, J lost 8 bases, and 7 bases lay in between. In nucleotides, the CDR3 is TGTGCCAGCAGTTACGGTGGGGATGAGCAGTTCTTC. Protein sequence: CASSYGGDEQFF.